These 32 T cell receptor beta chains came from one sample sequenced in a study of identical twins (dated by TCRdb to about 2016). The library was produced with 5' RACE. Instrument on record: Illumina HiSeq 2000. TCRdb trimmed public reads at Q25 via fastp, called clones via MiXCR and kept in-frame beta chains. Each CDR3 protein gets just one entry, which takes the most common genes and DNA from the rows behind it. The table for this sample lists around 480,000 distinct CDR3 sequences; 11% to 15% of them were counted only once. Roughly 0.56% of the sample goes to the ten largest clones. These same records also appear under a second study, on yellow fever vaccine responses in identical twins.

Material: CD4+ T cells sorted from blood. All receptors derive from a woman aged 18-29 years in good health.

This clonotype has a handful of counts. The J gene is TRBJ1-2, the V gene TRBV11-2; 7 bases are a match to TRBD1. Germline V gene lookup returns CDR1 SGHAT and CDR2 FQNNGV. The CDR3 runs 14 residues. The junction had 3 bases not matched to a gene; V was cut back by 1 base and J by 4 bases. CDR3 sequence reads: CASSLGDSLYGYTF. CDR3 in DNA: TGTGCCAGCAGCTTAGGGGACAGCCTCTATGGCTACACCTTC.

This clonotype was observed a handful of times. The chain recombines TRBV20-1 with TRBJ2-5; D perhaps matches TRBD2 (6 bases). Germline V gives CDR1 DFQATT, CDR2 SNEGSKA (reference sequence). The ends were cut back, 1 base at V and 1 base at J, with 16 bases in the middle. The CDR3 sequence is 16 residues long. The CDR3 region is CSARGGALVGQETQYF. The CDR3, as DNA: TGCAGTGCTAGAGGCGGGGCCCTAGTCGGCCAAGAGACCCAGTACTTC.

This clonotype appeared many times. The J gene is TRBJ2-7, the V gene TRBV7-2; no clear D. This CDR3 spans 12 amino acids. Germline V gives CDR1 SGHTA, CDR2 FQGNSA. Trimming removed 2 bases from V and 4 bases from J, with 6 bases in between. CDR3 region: CASSLIGYEQYF. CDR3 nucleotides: TGTGCCAGCAGCTTAATCGGTTACGAGCAGTACTTC. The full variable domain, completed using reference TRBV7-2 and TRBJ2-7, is GAGVSQSPSNKVTEKGKDVELRCDPISGHTALYWYRQSLGQGLEFLIYFQGNSAPDKSGLPSDRFSAERTGGSVSTLTIQRTQQEDSAVYLCASSLIGYEQYFGPGTRLTVT.

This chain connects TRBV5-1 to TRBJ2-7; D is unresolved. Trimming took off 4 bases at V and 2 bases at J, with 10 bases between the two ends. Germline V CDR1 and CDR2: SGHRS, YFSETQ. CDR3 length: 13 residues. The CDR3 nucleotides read TGCGCCAGCAGCGCCAACACAGCCTACGAGCAGTACTTC. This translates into CASSANTAYEQYF.

CDR3 nucleotide sequence: TGTGCCAGCAGCTTAGTGGGGTCCGCCGAGCAGTACTTC. It specifies CASSLVGSAEQYF. The J gene is TRBJ2-7, the V gene TRBV7-9; no clear D. V shed 1 base and J shed 6 bases, with 10 bases lying between them. Germline CDR1 and CDR2: SEHNR and FQNEAQ (reference sequence). This CDR3 region has 13 residues.

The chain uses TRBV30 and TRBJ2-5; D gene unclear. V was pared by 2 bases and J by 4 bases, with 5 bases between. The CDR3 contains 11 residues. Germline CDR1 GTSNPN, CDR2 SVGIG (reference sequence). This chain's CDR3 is CAWSFGETQYF. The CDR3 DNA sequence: TGTGCCTGGAGTTTTGGAGAGACCCAGTACTTC. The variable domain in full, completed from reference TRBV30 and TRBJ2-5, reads SQTIHQWPATLVQPVGSPLSLECTVEGTSNPNLYWYRQAAGRGLQLLFYSVGIGQISSEVPQNLSASRPQDRQFILSSKKLLLSDSGFYLCAWSFGETQYFGPGTRLLVL.

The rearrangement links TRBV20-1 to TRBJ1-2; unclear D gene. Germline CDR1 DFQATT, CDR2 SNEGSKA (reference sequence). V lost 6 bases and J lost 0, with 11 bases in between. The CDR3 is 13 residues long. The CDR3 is CSATDPANYGYTF. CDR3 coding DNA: TGCAGTGCCACCGATCCAGCTAACTATGGCTACACCTTC.

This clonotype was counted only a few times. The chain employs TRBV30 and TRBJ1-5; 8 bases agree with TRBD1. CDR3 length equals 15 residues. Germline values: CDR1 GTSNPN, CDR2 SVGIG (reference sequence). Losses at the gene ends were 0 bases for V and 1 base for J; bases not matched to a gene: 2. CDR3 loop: CAWSVQGVSNQPQHF. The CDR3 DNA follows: TGTGCCTGGAGTGTACAGGGGGTGAGCAATCAGCCCCAGCATTTT.

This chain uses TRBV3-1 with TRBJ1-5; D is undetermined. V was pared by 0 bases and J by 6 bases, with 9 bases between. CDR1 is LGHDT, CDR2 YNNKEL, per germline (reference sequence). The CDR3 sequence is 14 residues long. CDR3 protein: CASSQDGTRQPQHF. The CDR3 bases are TGTGCCAGCAGCCAAGATGGTACCCGTCAGCCCCAGCATTTT.

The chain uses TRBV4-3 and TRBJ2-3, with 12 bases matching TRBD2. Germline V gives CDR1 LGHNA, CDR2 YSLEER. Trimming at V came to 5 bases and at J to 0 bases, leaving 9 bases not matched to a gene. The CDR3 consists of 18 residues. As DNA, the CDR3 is TGCGCCAGCAGCTCGGGACTAGCGGGTGTGAGGAGCACAGATACGCAGTATTTT. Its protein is CASSSGLAGVRSTDTQYF.

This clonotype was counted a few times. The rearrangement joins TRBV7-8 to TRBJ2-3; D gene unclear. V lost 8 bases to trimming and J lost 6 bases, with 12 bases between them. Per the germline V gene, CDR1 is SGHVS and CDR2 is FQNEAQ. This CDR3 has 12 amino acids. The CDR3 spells CASFRLGDTQYF. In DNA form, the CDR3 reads TGTGCCAGCTTCCGATTGGGCGATACGCAGTATTTT.

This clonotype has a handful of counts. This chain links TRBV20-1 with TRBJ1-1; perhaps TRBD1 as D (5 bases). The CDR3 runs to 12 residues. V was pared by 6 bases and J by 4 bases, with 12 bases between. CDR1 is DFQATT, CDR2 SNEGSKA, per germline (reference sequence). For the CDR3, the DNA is TGCAGTGCACCTTCGGGGGGCACTGAAGCTTTCTTT. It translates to CSAPSGGTEAFF.

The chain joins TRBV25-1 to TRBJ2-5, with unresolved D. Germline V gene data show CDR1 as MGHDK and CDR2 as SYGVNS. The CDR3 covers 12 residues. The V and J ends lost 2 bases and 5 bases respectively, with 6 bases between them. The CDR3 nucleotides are TGTGCCAGCAGTGAAAGGCGGGAGACCCAGTACTTC. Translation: CASSERRETQYF.

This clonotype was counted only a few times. CDR3 amino acids: CASDVGGSLDEQFF. DNA of the CDR3: TGTGCCAGCGACGTTGGCGGGTCTCTCGATGAGCAGTTCTTC. The V call is TRBV6-2 or TRBV6-3, the J call TRBJ2-1, with a possible D match to TRBD2 (5 bases). This CDR3 contains 14 residues. The V gene's germline CDR1 is MNHEY and CDR2 SVGEGT. Trimming pared 8 bases from V and 8 bases from J, leaving 19 bases between.

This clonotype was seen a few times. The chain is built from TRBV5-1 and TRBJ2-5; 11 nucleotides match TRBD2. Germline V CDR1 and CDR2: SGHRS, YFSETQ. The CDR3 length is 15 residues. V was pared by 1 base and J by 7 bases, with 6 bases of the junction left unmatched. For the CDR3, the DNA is TGCGCCAGCAGCTTGACCGGCGGGACTAGCGGGACCCAGTACTTC. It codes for CASSLTGGTSGTQYF.

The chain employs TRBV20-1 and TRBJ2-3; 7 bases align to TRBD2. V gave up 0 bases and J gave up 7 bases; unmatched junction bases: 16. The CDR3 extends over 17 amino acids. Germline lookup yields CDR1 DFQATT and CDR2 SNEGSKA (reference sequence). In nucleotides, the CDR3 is TGCAGTGCTAGAGACCCCTTCGGGCGGGAGAGTCCCCATACGCAGTATTTT. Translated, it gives CSARDPFGRESPHTQYF.

The CDR3 sequence: CAISESPLGGETQYF. The CDR3 bases are TGTGCCATCAGTGAGTCGCCTCTAGGGGGAGAGACGCAGTATTTT. The chain couples TRBV10-3 to TRBJ2-3, with D maybe TRBD1 (6 bases). With 0 bases removed from V and 9 bases from J, the gap between germline ends came to 16 bases. Per germline, CDR1 ENHRY and CDR2 SYGVKD. This CDR3 region has 15 residues.

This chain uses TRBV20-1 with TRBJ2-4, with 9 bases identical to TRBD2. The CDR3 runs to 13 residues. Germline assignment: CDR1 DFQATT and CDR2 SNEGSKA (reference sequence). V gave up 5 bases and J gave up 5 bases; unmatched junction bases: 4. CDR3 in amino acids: CSARTSAENIQYF. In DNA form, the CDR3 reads TGCAGTGCTCGGACTAGCGCCGAAAACATTCAGTACTTC.

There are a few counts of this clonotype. For the CDR3, the DNA is TGTGCCAGCAGCAGAGTAAACGGACAGCCAGCGAACACCGGGGAGCTGTTTTTT. Residues: CASSRVNGQPANTGELFF. The gene calls are TRBV11-1 and TRBJ2-2; TRBD1 might be the D (6 bases). Between the trimmed V and J ends, which lost 5 bases and 0 bases, there was a span of 19 bases. CDR1 is SGHAT, CDR2 FQDESV, per germline (reference sequence). The CDR3 totals 18 residues.

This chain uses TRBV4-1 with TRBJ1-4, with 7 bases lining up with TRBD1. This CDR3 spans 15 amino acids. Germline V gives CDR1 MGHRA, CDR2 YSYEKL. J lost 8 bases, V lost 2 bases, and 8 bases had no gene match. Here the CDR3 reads CASSQPDRVSEKLFF. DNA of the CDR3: TGCGCCAGCAGCCAACCCGACAGGGTCAGCGAAAAACTGTTTTTT.

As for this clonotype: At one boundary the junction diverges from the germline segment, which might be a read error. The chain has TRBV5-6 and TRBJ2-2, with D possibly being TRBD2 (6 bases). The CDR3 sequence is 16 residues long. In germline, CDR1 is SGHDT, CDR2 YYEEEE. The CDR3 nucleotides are TGTGCCAGCAGCTTGGGTCTAGCGAGGAACTCCGGGGAGCTGTTTTTT. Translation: CASSLGLARNSGELFF.

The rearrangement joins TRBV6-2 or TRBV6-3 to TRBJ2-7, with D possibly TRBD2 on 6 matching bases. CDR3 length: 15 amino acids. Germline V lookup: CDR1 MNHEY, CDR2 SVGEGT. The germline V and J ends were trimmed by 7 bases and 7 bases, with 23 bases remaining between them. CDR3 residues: CASIYRQEGLWEQYF. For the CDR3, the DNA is TGTGCCAGCATCTACCGGCAGGAGGGCTTGTGGGAGCAGTACTTC.

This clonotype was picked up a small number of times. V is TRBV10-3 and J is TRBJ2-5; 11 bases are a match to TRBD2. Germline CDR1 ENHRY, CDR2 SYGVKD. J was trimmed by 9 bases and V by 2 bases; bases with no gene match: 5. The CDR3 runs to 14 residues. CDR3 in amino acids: CAISEPTSGAPQYF. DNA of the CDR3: TGTGCCATCAGTGAGCCGACTAGCGGGGCGCCCCAGTACTTC.

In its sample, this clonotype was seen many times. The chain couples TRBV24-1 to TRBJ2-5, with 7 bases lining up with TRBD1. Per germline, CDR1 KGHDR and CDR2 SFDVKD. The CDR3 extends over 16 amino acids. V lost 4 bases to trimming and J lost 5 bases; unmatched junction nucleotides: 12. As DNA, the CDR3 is TGTGCCACCAGTGACCGTGGGACAGCGCCGCGGGAGACCCAGTACTTC. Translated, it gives CATSDRGTAPRETQYF.

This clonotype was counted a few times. CDR3 amino acids: CSARDRTSGRGEQYF. Here the CDR3 DNA reads TGCAGTGCTAGAGATCGGACTAGCGGGAGGGGAGAGCAGTACTTC. V and J are TRBV20-1 and TRBJ2-7; 15 bases line up with TRBD2. The V gene end was trimmed by 0 bases and the J gene end by 7 bases; junction bases not matched to a gene: 4. Germline V lookup: CDR1 DFQATT, CDR2 SNEGSKA (reference sequence). The CDR3 extends over 15 amino acids.

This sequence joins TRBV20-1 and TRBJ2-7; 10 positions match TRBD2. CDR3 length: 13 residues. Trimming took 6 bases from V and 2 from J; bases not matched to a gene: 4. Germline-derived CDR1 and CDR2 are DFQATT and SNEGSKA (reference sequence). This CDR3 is CSARTSGPYEQYF. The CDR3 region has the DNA TGCAGTGCCCGGACTAGCGGCCCCTACGAGCAGTACTTC.

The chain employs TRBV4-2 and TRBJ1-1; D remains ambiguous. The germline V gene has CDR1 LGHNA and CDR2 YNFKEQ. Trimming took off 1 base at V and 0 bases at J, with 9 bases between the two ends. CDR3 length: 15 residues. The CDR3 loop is CASSQVKAVNTEAFF. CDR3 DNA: TGTGCCAGCAGCCAAGTCAAGGCGGTGAACACTGAAGCTTTCTTT.

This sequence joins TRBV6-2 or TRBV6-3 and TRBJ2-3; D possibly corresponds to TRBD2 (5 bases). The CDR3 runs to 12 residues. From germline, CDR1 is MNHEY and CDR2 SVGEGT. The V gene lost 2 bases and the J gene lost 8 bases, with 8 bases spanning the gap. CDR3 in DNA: TGTGCCAGCAGTTACATGGGAGTTACGCAGTATTTT. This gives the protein CASSYMGVTQYF.

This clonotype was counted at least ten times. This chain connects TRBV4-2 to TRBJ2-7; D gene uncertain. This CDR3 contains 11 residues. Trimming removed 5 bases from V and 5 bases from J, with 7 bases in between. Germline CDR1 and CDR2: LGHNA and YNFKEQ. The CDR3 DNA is TGTGCCAGCAGCGCCCACCACGAGCAGTACTTC. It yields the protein CASSAHHEQYF.

The DNA for the CDR3 is TGTGCCAGCAGCCCAAGTGGGGGGCGAGAGACCCAGTACTTC. This translates into CASSPSGGRETQYF. The chain links TRBV7-2 to TRBJ2-5; D tentatively fits TRBD1 or TRBD2 (6 bases each). The CDR3 loop spans 14 amino acids. V lost 5 bases to trimming and J lost 4 bases, with 14 bases between them. Germline CDR1 SGHTA, CDR2 FQGNSA.

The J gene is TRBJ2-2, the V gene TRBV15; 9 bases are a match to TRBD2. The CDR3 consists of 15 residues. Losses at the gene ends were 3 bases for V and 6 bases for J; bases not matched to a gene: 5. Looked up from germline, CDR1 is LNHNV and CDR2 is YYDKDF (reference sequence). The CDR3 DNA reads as TGTGCCACCAGCAGTCGCGGGAGGGCCTCCGGGGAGCTGTTTTTT. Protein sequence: CATSSRGRASGELFF.

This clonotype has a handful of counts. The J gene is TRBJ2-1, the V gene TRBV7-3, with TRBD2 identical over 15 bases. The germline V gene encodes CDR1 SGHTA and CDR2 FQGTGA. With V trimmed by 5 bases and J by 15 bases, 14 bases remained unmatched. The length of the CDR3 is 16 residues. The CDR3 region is CASSPGTSGGPGVLFF. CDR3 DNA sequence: TGTGCCAGCAGCCCAGGGACTAGCGGGGGGCCCGGGGTACTGTTCTTC.